Shown below are 22 T cell receptor beta chains from a single sample sequenced in a study of shared clonotypes between healthy human individuals. Generated by immunoSEQ multiplex PCR, the TCRdb table keeps only in-frame clones and is missing some. The sample holds 300,000 to 350,000 clones, less than 75% seen once. Sequenced material: memory CD4+ T cells sorted from blood. Subset meaning: CD45RA-negative fraction. Receptors originate from a young man in good health.

Concerning this clone: Other DNA sequences from this sample encode an identical CDR3 as well. This chain connects TRBV2 to TRBJ1-5, with a weak D call TRBD1 (5 bases). Germline V CDR1 and CDR2: SNHLY, FYNNEI. The CDR3 has 13 amino acids. Trimming shortened V by 3 bases and J by 4 bases, and 7 bases separated the two germline ends. In nucleotides, the CDR3 is TGTGCCAGCAGTGAGGGGGGAAATCAGCCCCAGCATTTT. This translates into CASSEGGNQPQHF.

J is TRBJ2-1 and V is TRBV7-8; D gene unclear. Trimming removed 2 bases at V and 4 bases at J, with 12 bases between. CDR3 length equals 15 residues. Germline lookup yields CDR1 SGHVS and CDR2 FQNEAQ. The CDR3 DNA follows: TGTGCCAGCAGCTTACTACGCCGCCCATACAATGAGCAGTTCTTC. Translation gives CASSLLRRPYNEQFF.

The sample holds one count of this clone. J is TRBJ2-1 and V is TRBV4-1; TRBD2 matches at 14 bases. V was pared by 4 bases and J by 0 bases, with 5 bases of the junction left unmatched. There are 18 residues in the CDR3. Looked up from germline, CDR1 is MGHRA and CDR2 is YSYEKL. CDR3 loop: CASSPTSGRANSYNEQFF. The DNA for the CDR3 is TGCGCCAGCAGCCCGACTAGCGGGAGGGCCAACTCCTACAATGAGCAGTTCTTC.

The genes are TRBV7-9 and TRBJ2-2; TRBD2 aligns across 11 bases. The CDR3 runs 16 residues. J gave up 4 bases and V 5 bases, and 6 bases lay outside the gene matches. In germline, CDR1 is SEHNR, CDR2 FQNEAQ (reference sequence). The CDR3 DNA is TGTGCCAGCAGCCGTAGCGGGAGGGGCGGCACCGGGGAGCTGTTTTTT. It translates to CASSRSGRGGTGELFF.

V is TRBV19 and J is TRBJ1-5; no clear D. CDR3 size: 13 residues. Germline assignment: CDR1 LNHDA and CDR2 SQIVND (reference sequence). The V gene lost 4 bases and the J gene lost 3 bases, with 7 bases spanning the gap. CDR3 sequence reads: CASSSGINQPQHF. The DNA for the CDR3 is TGTGCCAGTAGTAGCGGGATCAATCAGCCCCAGCATTTT.

V is TRBV11-1 and J is TRBJ2-1; 9 positions agree with TRBD1. Germline trimming cut 8 bases from V and 8 bases from J; bases unmatched to any gene: 7. CDR1 SGHAT and CDR2 FQDESV come from the germline V gene (reference sequence). The CDR3 consists of 13 residues. This chain's CDR3 is CASGPGQGYEQFF. The CDR3 bases are TGTGCCAGCGGCCCGGGACAGGGATATGAGCAGTTCTTC.

The CDR3 coding sequence is TGCAGCGTTTCTACAGCCACCGGGGAGCTGTTTTTT. As protein: CSVSTATGELFF. The V call is TRBV29-1, the J call TRBJ2-2; D not certain. This CDR3 is 12 amino acids long. With 5 bases removed from V and 4 bases from J, the gap between germline ends came to 8 bases. From germline, CDR1 is SQVTM and CDR2 ANQGSEA.

There are many counts of this clone. This chain connects TRBV6-1 to TRBJ2-7; D is uncertain. CDR1 and CDR2 (germline): MNHNS, SASEGT. The CDR3 runs 15 residues. V gave up 5 bases and J gave up 3 bases, with 17 bases separating them. CDR3 DNA sequence: TGTGCCAGCAGTTTACCCAGCTCCCAAATCTACGAGCAGTACTTC. Translated: CASSLPSSQIYEQYF.

This rearrangement joins TRBV7-2 to TRBJ2-2; 8 bases match TRBD2. CDR3 length: 14 residues. Germline CDR1 SGHTA, CDR2 FQGNSA. V shed 5 bases, J shed 6 bases, and the junction held 5 bases outside the gene matches. CDR3 in DNA: TGTGCCAGCAGCCCTGGCGGGGGGTCCGGGGAGCTGTTTTTT. It is translated as CASSPGGGSGELFF.

This chain links TRBV6-1 with TRBJ2-7; D is uncertain. Trimming cost V 2 bases and J 4 bases, with 9 bases left between them. The CDR3 contains 13 residues. CDR1 is MNHNS and CDR2 is SASEGT in the germline V gene. The CDR3 is CASSEWSDYEQYF. CDR3 coding DNA: TGTGCCAGCAGTGAATGGTCAGATTACGAGCAGTACTTC.

This clone showed up just a few times. The chain links TRBV4-2 to TRBJ2-1; 12 nucleotides line up with TRBD2. The V and J ends lost 0 bases and 5 bases, in that order; junction bases with no gene match: 5. This CDR3 region has 17 residues. CDR1 is LGHNA and CDR2 is YNFKEQ in the germline V gene. This chain's CDR3 is CASSQEAGTSGHNEQFF. The CDR3 bases are TGTGCCAGCAGCCAAGAGGCCGGGACTAGCGGGCACAATGAGCAGTTCTTC.

The V gene is TRBV2, the J gene TRBJ1-2; possibly TRBD1 for D (6 bases). The CDR3 sequence is 14 residues long. Between the trimmed V and J ends, which lost 8 bases and 2 bases, there was a span of 15 bases. Germline V lookup: CDR1 SNHLY, CDR2 FYNNEI. CDR3 in amino acids: CASLLDRNNYGYTF. The CDR3, as DNA: TGTGCCAGCCTCCTGGACAGAAACAACTATGGCTACACCTTC.

In its sample, this clone is medium-sized. In the same sample, other DNA sequences code for this CDR3. This sequence joins TRBV2 and TRBJ1-1; D is unresolved. With 4 bases removed from V and 4 bases from J, the gap between germline ends came to 13 bases. The CDR3 runs to 14 residues. Germline V gene lookup returns CDR1 SNHLY and CDR2 FYNNEI. In DNA form, the CDR3 reads TGTGCCAGCAGTGTTTTGTGGGGTAGCACTGAAGCTTTCTTT. Encoded protein: CASSVLWGSTEAFF.

This clone was counted a few times. This chain connects TRBV5-1 to TRBJ2-1, with 7 bases that match TRBD2. Germline V gene lookup returns CDR1 SGHRS and CDR2 YFSETQ. The CDR3 sequence is 15 residues long. The V and J ends lost 4 bases and 1 base, in that order; junction bases with no gene match: 5. In nucleotides, the CDR3 is TGCGCCAGCAGCCGCTTGGGAGGGTCCTACAATGAGCAGTTCTTC. It specifies CASSRLGGSYNEQFF.

The genes are TRBV6-6 and TRBJ2-5; tentatively, D is TRBD1 (6 bases). Germline CDR1 and CDR2: MNHNY and SVGAGI (reference sequence). CDR3 length: 14 residues. Between the trimmed V and J ends, which lost 4 bases and 2 bases, there was a span of 11 bases. CDR3 residues: CASSSPGQQETQYF. Written as DNA, the CDR3 is TGTGCCAGCAGTTCCCCGGGACAACAAGAGACCCAGTACTTC.

The genes are TRBV6-5 and TRBJ2-5; possibly TRBD1 for D (6 bases). CDR1 and CDR2 from the germline V gene are MNHEY and SVGAGI. The ends were cut back, 4 bases at V and 5 bases at J, with 14 bases in the middle. The CDR3 sequence is 14 residues long. Written as DNA, the CDR3 is TGTGCCAGCAGTTCTCCCGGACAGTATGAGACCCAGTACTTC. Amino acid sequence: CASSSPGQYETQYF.

The chain is built from TRBV29-1 and TRBJ2-1, with 9 bases matching TRBD2. The germline CDR1 and CDR2 sequences are SQVTM and ANQGSEA. V shed 5 bases and J 4 bases; nucleotides not matched to a gene: 15. This CDR3 has 17 residues. In DNA, the CDR3 is TGCAGCGTTAACGAGGGCGGGAGGGCGGTGTTGTACAATGAGCAGTTCTTC. Its translation is CSVNEGGRAVLYNEQFF.

V gene TRBV5-4 combines with J gene TRBJ2-5, with TRBD1 as a possible D gene (6 bases). The last part of the DNA fits TRBJ2-7 better; the J call may be wrong. The germline gives CDR1 SGHNT, CDR2 YYREEE (reference sequence). This CDR3 contains 13 residues. CDR3 residues: CASARDNSYEQYF. DNA for the CDR3: TGTGCCTCTGCCCGGGACAACTCCTACGAGCAGTACTTC.

The genes are TRBV5-1 and TRBJ1-1; maybe TRBD1 (6 bases). CDR1 is SGHRS, CDR2 YFSETQ, per germline. The CDR3 loop spans 16 amino acids. V was trimmed by 0 bases and J by 0 bases, leaving 12 bases between them. Here the CDR3 reads CASSLAIGQMNTEAFF. The DNA for the CDR3 is TGCGCCAGCAGCTTGGCCATTGGACAGATGAACACTGAAGCTTTCTTT.

With regard to this clone: A read error is likely here: a far larger clone is one base away. This rearrangement joins TRBV18 to TRBJ2-7; 7 bases are shared with TRBD2. Germline lookup yields CDR1 KGHSH and CDR2 LQKENI. The CDR3 extends over 14 amino acids. CDR3 sequence reads: CAGSPVGRAHEQYF. CDR3 nucleotides: TGTGCCGGCTCACCCGTTGGGAGGGCCCACGAGCAGTACTTC. Based on the CDR3 plus reference TRBV18 and TRBJ2-7, the full variable domain is NAGVMQNPRHLVRRRGQEARLRCSPMKGHSHVYWYRQLPEEGLKFMVYLQKENIIDESGMPKERFSAEFPKEGPSILRIQQVVRGDSAAYFCAGSPVGRAHEQYFGPGTRLTVT.

This clone has ten or more counts. The chain recombines TRBV6-1 with TRBJ1-5; D uncertain. Germline V gene sequence: CDR1 MNHNS, CDR2 SASEGT. Trimming shortened V by 5 bases and J by 7 bases, and 9 bases separated the two germline ends. CDR3 size: 12 residues. In nucleotides, the CDR3 is TGTGCCAGCAGTTATACTGCCCAGCCCCAGCATTTT. It yields the protein CASSYTAQPQHF.

The chain employs TRBV4-3 and TRBJ2-2; no clear D. The CDR3 extends over 13 amino acids. From germline, CDR1 is LGHNA and CDR2 YSLEER. V was trimmed by 2 bases and J by 3 bases, leaving 4 bases between them. The CDR3 loop reads CASSQKYTGELFF. The DNA for the CDR3 is TGCGCCAGCAGCCAAAAGTACACCGGGGAGCTGTTTTTT.